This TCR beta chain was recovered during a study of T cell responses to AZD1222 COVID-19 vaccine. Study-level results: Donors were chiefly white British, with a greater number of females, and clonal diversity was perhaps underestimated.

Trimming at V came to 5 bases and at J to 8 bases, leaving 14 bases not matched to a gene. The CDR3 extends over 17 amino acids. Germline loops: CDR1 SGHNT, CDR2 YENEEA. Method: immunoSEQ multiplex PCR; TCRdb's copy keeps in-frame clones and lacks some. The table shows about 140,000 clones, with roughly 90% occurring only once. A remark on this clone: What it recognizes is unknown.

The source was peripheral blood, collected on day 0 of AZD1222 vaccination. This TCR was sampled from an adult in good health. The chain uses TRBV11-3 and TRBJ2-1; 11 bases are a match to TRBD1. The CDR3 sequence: CASSVLSGTGGGDEQFF. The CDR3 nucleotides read TGTGCCAGCAGCGTGCTTTCCGGGACAGGGGGGGGAGATGAGCAGTTCTTC.